The sequence of this T cell receptor (beta chain) was determined in a study of blood T cell repertoires in COVID-19. About the research overall: Collection of acute and convalescent COVID-19 samples took place in the United States, Italy and Spain.

Libraries were prepared by immunoSEQ multiplex PCR; TCRdb keeps only in-frame clonotypes and omits some of them. The profile shows about 160,000 clones, roughly 90% of them singletons. The CDR3 is 16 residues long. This chain uses TRBV21-1 with TRBJ1-6; TRBD1, the table's D call, lacks a check against the DNA. TRBV21-1 counts as a pseudogene. The receptor's source is a man in his sixties with acute or convalescent COVID-19. Material: peripheral blood. The chain's CDR3 is CATPPGDRFFNSPLHF. The DNA of the CDR3 is TGTGCCACCCCCCCAGGTGACAGATTTTTTAATTCACCCCTCCACTTT.